These 22 T cell receptor beta chains were sequenced from one sample in a study of a mutant IDH1 vaccine in newly diagnosed glioma. As for time point: week 35, safety follow-up. With topical imiquimod, each dose of the vaccine consisted of 300 ug of mutant IDH1 20-mer peptide. Assay used: immunoSEQ multiplex PCR; TCRdb lists only in-frame clones, some missing. The sample lists approximately 43,000 clones, around 89% occurring once. These TCRs' antigens remain unknown. The specimen was PBMCs, collected from a glioma patient whose treatment included an IDH1 peptide vaccine. Receptors originate from a man aged 35 to 55 with glioma.

The chain employs TRBV6-6 and TRBJ2-3, with D perhaps given as TRBD1 or TRBD2 (5 bases each). Germline CDR1 reads MNHNY; CDR2 reads SVGAGI (reference sequence). The CDR3 is 15 residues long. V was shortened by 5 bases and J by 4 bases, with 16 bases between the two germline ends. The CDR3: CASSGRDGLPDTQYF. As DNA, the CDR3 is TGTGCCAGCAGTGGACGGGACGGGCTCCCAGATACGCAGTATTTT.

This sequence joins TRBV6-1 and TRBJ1-4; D ambiguous. The germline CDR1 and CDR2 sequences are MNHNS and SASEGT. This CDR3 is 14 amino acids long. The germline V and J ends were trimmed by 8 bases and 3 bases, with 13 bases remaining between them. CDR3 DNA: TGTGCCAGCGCGCGGGGATCCTCTAATGAAAAACTGTTTTTT. Translated, it gives CASARGSSNEKLFF.

The rearrangement uses TRBV7-9 and TRBJ1-2; 7 bases match TRBD1. This CDR3 contains 14 residues. The germline V gene has CDR1 SEHNR and CDR2 FQNEAQ (reference sequence). V was clipped by 5 bases and J by 4 bases; unmatched bases: 7. For the CDR3, the DNA is TGTGCCAGCAGCCCAGGGGGGGATACCTATGGCTACACCTTC. It translates to CASSPGGDTYGYTF.

This chain uses TRBV4-2 with TRBJ1-4; D might be TRBD1 (5 bases). The V and J ends lost 5 bases and 8 bases respectively, with 15 bases between them. CDR1 and CDR2 from the germline V gene are LGHNA and YNFKEQ. CDR3 length equals 14 residues. This CDR3 is CASSTQGQREKLFF. The CDR3 DNA is TGTGCCAGCAGCACGCAGGGTCAGCGCGAAAAACTGTTTTTT.

The gene calls are TRBV7-7 and TRBJ2-5, with 7 bases that match TRBD2. The junction had 6 bases not matched to a gene; V was cut back by 6 bases and J by 5 bases. Germline-derived CDR1 and CDR2 are SSHAT and FNYEAQ (reference sequence). The CDR3 length is 13 residues. The CDR3 is CASSPGGGETQYF. CDR3 bases: TGTGCCAGCAGTCCCGGGGGAGGGGAGACCCAGTACTTC.

J is TRBJ1-1 and V is TRBV5-8; a possible D gene is TRBD1 (6 bases). V lost 3 bases and J lost 8, with 20 bases in between. Per the germline V gene, CDR1 is SGHTS and CDR2 is YDEGEE. This CDR3 is 15 amino acids long. The CDR3 region is CASSWNQGIYREAFF. CDR3 bases: TGTGCCAGCAGCTGGAACCAGGGGATCTACCGAGAAGCTTTCTTT.

The V call is TRBV5-4, the J call TRBJ2-7, with TRBD1 identical over 9 bases. Germline trimming cut 4 bases from V and 5 bases from J; bases unmatched to any gene: 7. The CDR3 contains 14 residues. Per germline, CDR1 SGHNT and CDR2 YYREEE (reference sequence). CDR3 DNA: TGTGCCAGCAGCGTACAGGGGGCCGGACACGAGCAGTACTTC. Residues: CASSVQGAGHEQYF. Supplemented by reference TRBV5-4 and TRBJ2-7, the full variable domain reads ETGVTQSPTHLIKTRGQQVTLRCSSQSGHNTVSWYQQALGQGPQFIFQYYREEENGRGNFPPRFSGLQFPNYSSELNVNALELDDSALYLCASSVQGAGHEQYFGPGTRLTVT.

This clone was recorded only once. The chain recombines TRBV6-1 with TRBJ2-7; unclear D gene. Looked up from germline, CDR1 is MNHNS and CDR2 is SASEGT. Trimming took 3 bases from V and 2 from J, leaving 8 bases between them. The CDR3 contains 13 residues. DNA of the CDR3: TGTGCCAGCAGTGAGTCGGAACCCTACGAGCAGTACTTC. Translating it yields CASSESEPYEQYF.

The rearrangement links TRBV11-2 to TRBJ2-1, with TRBD2 matching 11 bases. This CDR3 spans 15 amino acids. Germline V gives CDR1 SGHAT, CDR2 FQNNGV. Trimming removed 4 bases from V and 3 bases from J; junction bases left unmatched: 2. The chain's CDR3 is CASSSLAGGYNEQFF. The CDR3 DNA sequence: TGTGCCAGCAGCTCTCTAGCGGGGGGCTACAATGAGCAGTTCTTC.

The chain couples TRBV5-1 to TRBJ1-1; 10 bases agree with TRBD1. Germline CDR1 reads SGHRS; CDR2 reads YFSETQ. The ends lost 2 bases at V and 5 bases at J; junction bases unmatched: 6. There are 15 residues in the CDR3. The chain's CDR3 is CASSLAGQGRTEAFF. CDR3 bases: TGCGCCAGCAGCTTAGCGGGACAGGGGCGGACTGAAGCTTTCTTT.

The rearrangement uses TRBV7-2 and TRBJ2-2, with unresolved D. V dropped 5 bases and J dropped 4 bases, with 14 bases sitting between them. The germline V gene has CDR1 SGHTA and CDR2 FQGNSA. This CDR3 region has 15 residues. Here the CDR3 reads CASSPVRSSTGELFF. CDR3 nucleotides: TGTGCCAGCAGCCCGGTACGATCGAGCACCGGGGAGCTGTTTTTT.

The chain carries TRBV7-6 and TRBJ2-3; TRBD1 agrees at 7 bases. There are 13 residues in the CDR3. J was trimmed by 5 bases and V by 5 bases; bases with no gene match: 4. The V gene's germline CDR1 is SGHVS and CDR2 FNYEAQ. The DNA for the CDR3 is TGTGCCAGCAGCCAGGACAGGAGAGATACGCAGTATTTT. Its translation is CASSQDRRDTQYF.

This chain uses TRBV18 with TRBJ1-1; 9 bases line up with TRBD1. This CDR3 spans 14 amino acids. Germline lookup yields CDR1 KGHSH and CDR2 LQKENI. V lost 2 bases to trimming and J lost 5 bases; unmatched junction nucleotides: 3. CDR3: CASSPNRGQTEAFF. The CDR3 DNA reads as TGTGCCAGCTCACCAAACAGGGGGCAGACTGAAGCTTTCTTT.

This clone was counted a few times. J is TRBJ1-1 and V is TRBV5-4; D unclear. The CDR3 contains 15 residues. Germline V gene sequence: CDR1 SGHNT, CDR2 YYREEE (reference sequence). Trimming cost V 4 bases and J 6 bases, with 19 bases left between them. The CDR3 region is CASSGDRSRTAEAFF. The CDR3 DNA follows: TGTGCCAGCAGCGGCGATCGTTCACGAACGGCTGAAGCTTTCTTT.

This chain joins TRBV7-9 and TRBJ2-3, with D unclear. From germline, CDR1 is SEHNR and CDR2 FQNEAQ (reference sequence). V was trimmed by 3 bases and J by 0 bases, leaving 4 bases between them. The length of the CDR3 is 13 residues. The CDR3: CASSFDSTDTQYF. The CDR3 region has the DNA TGTGCCAGCAGCTTCGACAGCACAGATACGCAGTATTTT.

The gene calls are TRBV7-9 and TRBJ2-1; possibly TRBD1 or TRBD2 for D (6 bases each). Germline V gene data show CDR1 as SEHNR and CDR2 as FQNEAQ (reference sequence). This CDR3 region has 14 residues. The V end was cut by 2 bases, the J end by 5 bases, with 10 bases between. CDR3 protein: CASSLTEGDNEQFF. For the CDR3, the DNA is TGTGCCAGCAGCTTAACGGAGGGGGACAATGAGCAGTTCTTC.

This chain joins TRBV6-4 and TRBJ2-5; 11 bases are shared with TRBD2. This CDR3 comprises 17 residues. CDR1 is MRHNA, CDR2 SNTAGT, per germline. V trimming: 5 bases; J trimming: 1 base; junction bases outside the gene matches: 9. CDR3 loop: CASSPPTSGGSQETQYF. The CDR3 DNA reads TGTGCCAGCAGTCCACCCACTAGCGGGGGATCCCAAGAGACCCAGTACTTC.

This chain uses TRBV6-4 with TRBJ1-2, with D perhaps TRBD1 (6 bases). Germline CDR1 MRHNA, CDR2 SNTAGT. Trimming pared 3 bases from V and 4 bases from J, leaving 12 bases between. The CDR3 loop spans 14 amino acids. This CDR3 reads CASSEEQGSYGYTF. CDR3 coding DNA: TGTGCCAGCAGTGAAGAACAGGGCTCCTATGGCTACACCTTC.

This clone was detected once. The chain recombines TRBV5-6 with TRBJ2-5, with D unclear. CDR1 SGHDT and CDR2 YYEEEE come from the germline V gene. The length of the CDR3 is 15 residues. V was cut by 1 base and J by 5 bases, with 15 bases left in between. The CDR3 DNA reads as TGTGCCAGCAGCTTGACTACCGGTTTGGGTGAGACCCAGTACTTC. This encodes CASSLTTGLGETQYF.

This chain connects TRBV19 to TRBJ1-2; maybe TRBD1 (5 bases). Germline CDR1 and CDR2: LNHDA and SQIVND (reference sequence). Trimming stripped 2 bases from V and 4 bases from J, with 17 bases between. This CDR3 has 16 residues. The CDR3 is CASSIPQEKDAYGYTF. CDR3 coding DNA: TGTGCCAGTAGTATACCACAGGAGAAAGACGCCTATGGCTACACCTTC. The full variable domain, its missing parts supplied by reference TRBV19 and TRBJ1-2, is DGGITQSPKYLFRKEGQNVTLSCEQNLNHDAMYWYRQDPGQGLRLIYYSQIVNDFQKGDIAEGYSVSREKKESFPLTVTSAQKNPTAFYLCASSIPQEKDAYGYTFGSGTRLTVV.

J is TRBJ1-1 and V is TRBV5-6; 12 bases line up with TRBD1. This CDR3 is built from 15 residues. Germline V CDR1 and CDR2: SGHDT, YYEEEE. Trimming cost V 4 bases and J 7 bases; bases outside gene matches: 8. DNA for the CDR3: TGTGCCAGCAGCGGCTGGGACAGGGGGCACGGTGAAGCTTTCTTT. This sequence encodes CASSGWDRGHGEAFF.

Details on this clone: One end of the junction does not line up with germline, which may come from a read error. The rearrangement links TRBV6-4 to TRBJ2-1; D remains ambiguous. Germline V gene data show CDR1 as MRHNA and CDR2 as SNTAGT. This CDR3 comprises 15 residues. CDR3 sequence reads: CASSQRDDGHNEQFF. The CDR3 nucleotides read TGTGCCAGCAGCCAACGCGACGACGGCCACAACGAGCAGTTCTTC.